This T cell receptor (beta chain) was captured in a study of cytomegalovirus exposure and HLA in healthy donors. Broader study findings: The study carried out a later analysis of TCR beta sequences. It associated 15,000 to 20,000 of them with specific HLA alleles at a false discovery rate of 0.05. For TCR beta chains, V- and J-gene trimming was later linked to a missense DCLRE1C variant. In a later analysis, most CMV-associated TCR beta chains appeared HLA-restricted. Common viral pathogens seemed to be connected with several of the most significant clusters, according to a later analysis.

About this clone itself: No antigen is known for it.

The PCR had 60 Vbeta and 13 Jbeta primers. The method was immunoSEQ multiplex PCR; TCRdb's version includes in-frame clones alone and lacks a portion of them. Here the sample spans about 150,000 clones, roughly three quarters being singletons. Germline CDR1 reads MNHEY; CDR2 reads SVGAGI. The CDR3 is 15 residues long. The V gene end was trimmed by 6 bases and the J gene end by 2 bases; junction bases not matched to a gene: 5. The V and J genes are TRBV6-5 and TRBJ2-7; 12 positions agree with TRBD2. The receptor comes from a human donor in good health. Input material: PBMCs. CDR3 nucleotides: TGTGCCAGCAGCCGGACTAGCGGGGCCGCCTACGAGCAGTACTTC. This translates into CASSRTSGAAYEQYF.